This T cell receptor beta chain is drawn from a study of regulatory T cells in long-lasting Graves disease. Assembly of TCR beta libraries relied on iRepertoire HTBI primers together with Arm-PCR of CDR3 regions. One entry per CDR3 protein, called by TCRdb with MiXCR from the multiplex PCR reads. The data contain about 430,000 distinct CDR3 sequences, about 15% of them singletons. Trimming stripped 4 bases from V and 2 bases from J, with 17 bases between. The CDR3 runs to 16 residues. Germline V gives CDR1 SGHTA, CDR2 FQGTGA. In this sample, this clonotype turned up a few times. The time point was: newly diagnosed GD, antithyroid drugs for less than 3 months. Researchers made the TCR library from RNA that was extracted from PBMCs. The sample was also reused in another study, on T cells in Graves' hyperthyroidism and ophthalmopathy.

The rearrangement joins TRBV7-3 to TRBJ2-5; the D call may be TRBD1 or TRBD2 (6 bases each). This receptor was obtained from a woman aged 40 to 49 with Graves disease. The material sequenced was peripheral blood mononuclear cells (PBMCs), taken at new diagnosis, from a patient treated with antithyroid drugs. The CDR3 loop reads CASSSHGGGAQETQYF. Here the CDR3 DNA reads TGTGCCAGCAGCTCCCATGGGGGCGGGGCGCAAGAGACCCAGTACTTC.